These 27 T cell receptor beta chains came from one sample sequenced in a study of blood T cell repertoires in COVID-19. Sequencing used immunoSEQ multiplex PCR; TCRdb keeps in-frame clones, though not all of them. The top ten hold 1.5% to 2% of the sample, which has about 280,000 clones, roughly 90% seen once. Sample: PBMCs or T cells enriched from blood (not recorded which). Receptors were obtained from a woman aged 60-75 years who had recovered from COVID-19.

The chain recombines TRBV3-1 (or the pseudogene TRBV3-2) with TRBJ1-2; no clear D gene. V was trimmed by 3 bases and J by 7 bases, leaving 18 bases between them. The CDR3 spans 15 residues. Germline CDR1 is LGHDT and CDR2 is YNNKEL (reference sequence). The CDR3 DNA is TGTGCCAGCAGCCATTTGACAAGTTCCTTTGGTGGCTACACCTTC. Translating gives CASSHLTSSFGGYTF.

DNA for the CDR3: TGTGCCAGCTCAAATCTAGAGGGTACTAACTATGGCTACACCTTC. The encoded protein is CASSNLEGTNYGYTF. The chain couples TRBV18 to TRBJ1-2; D remains ambiguous. CDR1 is KGHSH, CDR2 LQKENI, per germline. The CDR3 is made up of 15 amino acids. Deletions cut 5 bases from V and 0 bases from J, with 13 bases between.

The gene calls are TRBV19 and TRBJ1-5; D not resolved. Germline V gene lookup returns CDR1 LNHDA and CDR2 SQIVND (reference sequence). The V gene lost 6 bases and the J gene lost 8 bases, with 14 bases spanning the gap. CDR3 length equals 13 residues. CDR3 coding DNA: TGTGCCAGTAGGGACGGGAGAATTGAGCCCCAGCATTTT. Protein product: CASRDGRIEPQHF.

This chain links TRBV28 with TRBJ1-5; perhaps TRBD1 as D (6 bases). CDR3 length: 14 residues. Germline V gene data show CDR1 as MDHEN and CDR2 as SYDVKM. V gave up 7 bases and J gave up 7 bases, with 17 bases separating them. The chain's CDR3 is CASTISGTTQPQHF. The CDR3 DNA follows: TGTGCCAGCACTATCTCAGGGACAACCCAGCCCCAGCATTTT.

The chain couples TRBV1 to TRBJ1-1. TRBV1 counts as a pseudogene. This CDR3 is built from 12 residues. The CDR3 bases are TGCACCAGCACGACCCGGGACACTGAAGCTTTCTTT. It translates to CTSTTRDTEAFF.

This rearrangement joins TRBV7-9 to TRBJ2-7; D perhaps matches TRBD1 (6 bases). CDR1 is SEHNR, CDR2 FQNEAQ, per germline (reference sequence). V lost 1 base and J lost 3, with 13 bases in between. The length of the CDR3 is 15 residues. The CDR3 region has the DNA TGTGCCAGCAGCTTAGTGGCGGACAGAGTCTACGAGCAGTACTTC. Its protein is CASSLVADRVYEQYF.

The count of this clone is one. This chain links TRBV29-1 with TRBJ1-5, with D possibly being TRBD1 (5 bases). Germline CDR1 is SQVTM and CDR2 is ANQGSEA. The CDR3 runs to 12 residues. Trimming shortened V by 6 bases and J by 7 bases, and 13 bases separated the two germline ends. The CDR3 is CSVGDPTQPQHF. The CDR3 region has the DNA TGCAGCGTAGGGGATCCAACGCAGCCCCAGCATTTT. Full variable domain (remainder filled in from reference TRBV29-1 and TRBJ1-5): SAVISQKPSRDICQRGTSLTIQCQVDSQVTMMFWYRQQPGQSLTLIATANQGSEATYESGFVIDKFPISRPNLTFSTLTVSNMSPEDSSIYLCSVGDPTQPQHFGDGTRLSIL.

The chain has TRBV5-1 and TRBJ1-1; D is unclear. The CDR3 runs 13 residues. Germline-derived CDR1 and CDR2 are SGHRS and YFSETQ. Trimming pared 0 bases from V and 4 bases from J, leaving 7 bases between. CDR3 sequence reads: CASSLGFGTEAFF. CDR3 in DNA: TGCGCCAGCAGCTTGGGATTCGGCACTGAAGCTTTCTTT.

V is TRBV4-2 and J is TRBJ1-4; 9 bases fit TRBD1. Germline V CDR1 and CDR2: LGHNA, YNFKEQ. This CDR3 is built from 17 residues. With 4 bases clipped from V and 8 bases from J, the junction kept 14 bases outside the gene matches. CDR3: CASSRSGQGSLGEKLFF. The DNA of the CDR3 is TGTGCCAGCAGCCGATCGGGACAGGGATCTCTAGGAGAAAAACTGTTTTTT.

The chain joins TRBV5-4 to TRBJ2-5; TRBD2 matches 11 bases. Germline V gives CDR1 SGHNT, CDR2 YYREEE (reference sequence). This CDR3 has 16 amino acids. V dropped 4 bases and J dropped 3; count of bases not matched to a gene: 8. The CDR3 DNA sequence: TGTGCCAGCAGCGCCTGGGTGACTAGCGGGGAAGAGACCCAGTACTTC. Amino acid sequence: CASSAWVTSGEETQYF.

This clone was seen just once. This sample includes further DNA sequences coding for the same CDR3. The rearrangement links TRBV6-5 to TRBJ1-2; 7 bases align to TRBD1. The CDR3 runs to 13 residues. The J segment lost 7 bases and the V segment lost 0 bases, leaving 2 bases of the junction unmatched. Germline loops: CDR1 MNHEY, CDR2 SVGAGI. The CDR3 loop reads CASSYSQGGGYTF. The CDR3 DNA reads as TGTGCCAGCAGTTACTCGCAGGGGGGTGGCTACACCTTC.

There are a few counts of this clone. CDR3 DNA sequence: TGTGCCAGCAGCTTAAGTGGACAGGGTGTCTCTGGGGCCAACGTCCTGACTTTC. Translating gives CASSLSGQGVSGANVLTF. The chain couples TRBV7-3 to TRBJ2-6; 8 bases agree with TRBD1. The ends lost 1 base at V and 0 bases at J; junction bases unmatched: 5. Looked up from germline, CDR1 is SGHTA and CDR2 is FQGTGA. This CDR3 is built from 18 residues.

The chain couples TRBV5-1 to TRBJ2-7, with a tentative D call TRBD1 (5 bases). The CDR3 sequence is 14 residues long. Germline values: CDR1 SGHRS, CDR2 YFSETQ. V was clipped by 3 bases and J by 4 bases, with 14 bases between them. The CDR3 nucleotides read TGCGCCAGCAGCTCCAAGCCGACAGATTACGAGCAGTACTTC. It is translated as CASSSKPTDYEQYF.

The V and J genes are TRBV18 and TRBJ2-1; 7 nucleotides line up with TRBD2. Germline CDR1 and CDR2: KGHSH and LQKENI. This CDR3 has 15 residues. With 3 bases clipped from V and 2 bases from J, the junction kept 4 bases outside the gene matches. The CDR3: CASSPRGGAYNEQFF. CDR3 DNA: TGTGCCAGCTCACCCCGGGGAGGGGCCTACAATGAGCAGTTCTTC.

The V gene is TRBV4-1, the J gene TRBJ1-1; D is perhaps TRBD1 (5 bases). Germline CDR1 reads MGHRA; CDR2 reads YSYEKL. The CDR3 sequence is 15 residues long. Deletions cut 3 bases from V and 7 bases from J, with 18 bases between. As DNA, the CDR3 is TGCGCCAGCAGCCAGGGAAGCGGGGGGGTTGTTGAAGCTTTCTTT. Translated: CASSQGSGGVVEAFF.

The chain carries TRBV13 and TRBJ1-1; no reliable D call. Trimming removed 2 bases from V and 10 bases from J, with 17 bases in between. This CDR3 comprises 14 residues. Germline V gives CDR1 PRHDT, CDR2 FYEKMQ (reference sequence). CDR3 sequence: CASSLPTRSLVAFF. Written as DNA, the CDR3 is TGTGCCAGCAGCTTACCCACCCGGTCCTTAGTAGCTTTCTTT.

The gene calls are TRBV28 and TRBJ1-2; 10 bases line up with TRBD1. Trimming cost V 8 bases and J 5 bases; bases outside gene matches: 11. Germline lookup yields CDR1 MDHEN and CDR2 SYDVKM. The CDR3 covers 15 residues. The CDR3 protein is CASSRPGQGLYGYTF. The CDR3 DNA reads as TGTGCCAGCTCCCGTCCGGGACAGGGGTTGTATGGCTACACCTTC.

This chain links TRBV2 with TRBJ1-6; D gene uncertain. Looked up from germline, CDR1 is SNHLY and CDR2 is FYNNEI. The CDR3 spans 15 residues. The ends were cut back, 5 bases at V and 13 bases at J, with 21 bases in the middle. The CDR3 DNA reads TGTGCCAGCAGTCTAAGCGGAAGGGAGAGGCAGCCCCTCCACTTT. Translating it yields CASSLSGRERQPLHF.

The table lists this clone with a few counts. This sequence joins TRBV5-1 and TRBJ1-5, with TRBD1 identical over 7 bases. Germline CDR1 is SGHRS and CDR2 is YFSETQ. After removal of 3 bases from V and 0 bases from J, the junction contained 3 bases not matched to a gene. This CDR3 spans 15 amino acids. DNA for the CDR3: TGCGCCAGCAGCTGGACAGGTAATAGCAATCAGCCCCAGCATTTT. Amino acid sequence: CASSWTGNSNQPQHF.

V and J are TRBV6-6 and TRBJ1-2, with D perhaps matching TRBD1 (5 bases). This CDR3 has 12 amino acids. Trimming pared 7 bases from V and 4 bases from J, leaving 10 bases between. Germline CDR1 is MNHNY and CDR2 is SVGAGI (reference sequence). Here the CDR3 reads CASTQGGYGYTF. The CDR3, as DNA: TGTGCCAGCACTCAGGGTGGCTATGGCTACACCTTC.

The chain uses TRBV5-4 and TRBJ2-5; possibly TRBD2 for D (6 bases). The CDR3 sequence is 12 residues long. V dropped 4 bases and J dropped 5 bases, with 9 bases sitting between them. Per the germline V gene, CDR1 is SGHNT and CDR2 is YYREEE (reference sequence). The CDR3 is CASSPRGETQYF. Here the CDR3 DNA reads TGTGCCAGCAGCCCACGGGGGGAGACCCAGTACTTC.

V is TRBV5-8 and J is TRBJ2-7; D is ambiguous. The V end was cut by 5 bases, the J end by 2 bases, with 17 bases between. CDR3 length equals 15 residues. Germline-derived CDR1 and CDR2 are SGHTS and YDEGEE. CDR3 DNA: TGTGCCAGCAGTCCAACCGGGTCTCTAGCCTACGAGCAGTACTTC. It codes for CASSPTGSLAYEQYF.

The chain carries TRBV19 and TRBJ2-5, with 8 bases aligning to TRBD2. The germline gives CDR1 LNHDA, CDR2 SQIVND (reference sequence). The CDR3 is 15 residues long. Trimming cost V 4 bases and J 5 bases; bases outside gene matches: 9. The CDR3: CASSNPRGGIETQYF. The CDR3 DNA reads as TGTGCCAGTAGTAACCCACGGGGGGGTATCGAGACCCAGTACTTC.

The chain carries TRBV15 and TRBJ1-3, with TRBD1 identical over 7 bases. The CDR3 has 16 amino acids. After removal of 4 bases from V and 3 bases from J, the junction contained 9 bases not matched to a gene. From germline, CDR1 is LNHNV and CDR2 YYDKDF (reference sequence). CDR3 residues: CATSNFEGAGGNTIYF. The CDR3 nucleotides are TGTGCCACCAGCAACTTTGAGGGGGCAGGTGGAAACACCATATATTTT.

CDR3 loop: CARGRALDSPLHF. The CDR3 nucleotides read TGTGCCAGAGGCAGGGCTTTAGACTCACCCCTCCACTTT. This rearrangement joins TRBV5-3 to TRBJ1-6; a possible D gene is TRBD1 (5 bases). TRBV5-3 is assigned to the ORF class and has an uncertain function. V was trimmed by 7 bases and J by 10 bases, leaving 15 bases between them. CDR3 size: 13 residues.

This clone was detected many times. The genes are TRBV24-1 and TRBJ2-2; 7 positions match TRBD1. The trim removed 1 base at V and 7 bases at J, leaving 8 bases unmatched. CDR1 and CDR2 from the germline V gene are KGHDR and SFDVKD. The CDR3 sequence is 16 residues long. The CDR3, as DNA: TGTGCCACCAGTGATTTCTCGGACAGGTTAAGCGGGGAGCTGTTTTTT. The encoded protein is CATSDFSDRLSGELFF.

This CDR3 reads CASSELTGGNQPQHF. CDR3 DNA: TGTGCCAGCAGTGAATTGACAGGGGGCAATCAGCCCCAGCATTTT. J is TRBJ1-5 and V is TRBV6-1; 8 bases are shared with TRBD1. Germline V lookup: CDR1 MNHNS, CDR2 SASEGT. V gave up 2 bases and J gave up 2 bases; unmatched junction bases: 2. This CDR3 comprises 15 residues.